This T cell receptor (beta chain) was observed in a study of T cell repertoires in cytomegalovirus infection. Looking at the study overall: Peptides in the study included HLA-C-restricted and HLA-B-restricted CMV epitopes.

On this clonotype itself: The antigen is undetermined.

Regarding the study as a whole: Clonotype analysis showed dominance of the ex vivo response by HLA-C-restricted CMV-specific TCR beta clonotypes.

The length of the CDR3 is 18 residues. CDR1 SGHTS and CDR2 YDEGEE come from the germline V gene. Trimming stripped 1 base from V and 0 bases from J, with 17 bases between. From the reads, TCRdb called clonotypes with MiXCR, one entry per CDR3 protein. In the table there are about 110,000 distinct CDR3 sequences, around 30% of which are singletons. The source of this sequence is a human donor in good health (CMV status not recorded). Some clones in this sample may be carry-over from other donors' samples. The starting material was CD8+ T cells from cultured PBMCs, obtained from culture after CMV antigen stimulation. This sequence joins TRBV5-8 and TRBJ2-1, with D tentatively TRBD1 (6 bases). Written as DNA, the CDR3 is TGTGCCAGCAGCTTGACCTACAGGGTAAGGAGCTCCTACAATGAGCAGTTCTTC. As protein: CASSLTYRVRSSYNEQFF.